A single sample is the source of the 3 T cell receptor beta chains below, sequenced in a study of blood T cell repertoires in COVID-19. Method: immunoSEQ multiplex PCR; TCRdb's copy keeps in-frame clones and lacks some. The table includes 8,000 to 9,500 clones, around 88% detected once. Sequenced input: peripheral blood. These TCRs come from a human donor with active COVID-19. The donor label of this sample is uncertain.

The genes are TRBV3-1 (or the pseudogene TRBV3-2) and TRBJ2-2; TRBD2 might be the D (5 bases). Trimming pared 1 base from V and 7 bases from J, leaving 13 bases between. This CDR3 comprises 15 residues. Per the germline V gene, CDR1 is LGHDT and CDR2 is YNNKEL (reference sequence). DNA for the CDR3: TGTGCCAGCAGCCAAGGGTTCGGAGGTGGCGGGGAGCTGTTTTTT. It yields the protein CASSQGFGGGGELFF.

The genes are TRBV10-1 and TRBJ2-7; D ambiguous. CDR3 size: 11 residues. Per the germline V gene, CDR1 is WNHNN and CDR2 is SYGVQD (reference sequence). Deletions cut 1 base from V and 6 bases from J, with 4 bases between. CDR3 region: CASSEFGEQYV. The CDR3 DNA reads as TGCGCCAGCAGTGAGTTCGGCGAGCAGTACGTC.

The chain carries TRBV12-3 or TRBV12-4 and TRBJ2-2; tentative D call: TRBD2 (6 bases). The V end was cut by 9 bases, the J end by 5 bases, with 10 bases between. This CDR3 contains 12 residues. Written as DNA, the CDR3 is TGTGCCAGTTGGGAGGTAACCGGGGAGCTGTTTTTT. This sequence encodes CASWEVTGELFF.